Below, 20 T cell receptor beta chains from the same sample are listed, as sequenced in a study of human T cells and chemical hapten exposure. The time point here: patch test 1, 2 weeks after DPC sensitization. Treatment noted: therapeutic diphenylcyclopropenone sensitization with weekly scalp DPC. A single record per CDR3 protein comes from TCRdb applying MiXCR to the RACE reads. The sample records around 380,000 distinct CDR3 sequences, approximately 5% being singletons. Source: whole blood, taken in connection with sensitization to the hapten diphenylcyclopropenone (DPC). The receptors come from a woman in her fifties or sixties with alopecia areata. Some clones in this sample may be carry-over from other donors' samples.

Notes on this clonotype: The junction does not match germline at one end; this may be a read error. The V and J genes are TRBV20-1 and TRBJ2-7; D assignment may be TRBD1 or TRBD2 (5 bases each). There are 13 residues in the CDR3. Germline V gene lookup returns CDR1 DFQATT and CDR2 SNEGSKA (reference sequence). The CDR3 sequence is CSARDGAAYEQYF. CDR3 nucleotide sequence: TGCAGTGCGAGAGACGGGGCGGCCTACGAGCAGTACTTC.

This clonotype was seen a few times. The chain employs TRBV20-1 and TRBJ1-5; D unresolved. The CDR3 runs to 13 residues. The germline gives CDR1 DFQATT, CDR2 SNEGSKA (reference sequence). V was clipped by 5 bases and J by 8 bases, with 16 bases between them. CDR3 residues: CSAVESLPEPQHF. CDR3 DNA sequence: TGCAGTGCTGTAGAGAGTTTGCCAGAGCCCCAGCATTTT.

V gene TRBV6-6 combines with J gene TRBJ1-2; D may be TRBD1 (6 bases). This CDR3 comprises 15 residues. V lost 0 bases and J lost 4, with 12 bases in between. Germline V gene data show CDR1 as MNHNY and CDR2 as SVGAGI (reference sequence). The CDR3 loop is CASSYSSQGGYGYTF. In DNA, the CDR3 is TGTGCCAGCAGTTACTCTTCACAGGGAGGCTATGGCTACACCTTC.

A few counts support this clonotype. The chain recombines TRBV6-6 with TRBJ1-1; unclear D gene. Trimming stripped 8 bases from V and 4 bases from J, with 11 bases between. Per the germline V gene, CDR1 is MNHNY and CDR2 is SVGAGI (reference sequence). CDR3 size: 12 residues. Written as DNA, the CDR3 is TGTGCCAGCCTCGAGGGAGTCACTGAAGCTTTCTTT. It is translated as CASLEGVTEAFF.

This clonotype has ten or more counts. In DNA form, the CDR3 reads TGCAGCGTTGAGGACAACAACACCATATATTTT. Its translation is CSVEDNNTIYF. This chain links TRBV29-1 with TRBJ1-3, with a tentative D call TRBD1 (5 bases). Germline values: CDR1 SQVTM, CDR2 ANQGSEA. Between the trimmed V and J ends, which lost 3 bases and 7 bases, there was a span of 7 bases. The CDR3 spans 11 residues.

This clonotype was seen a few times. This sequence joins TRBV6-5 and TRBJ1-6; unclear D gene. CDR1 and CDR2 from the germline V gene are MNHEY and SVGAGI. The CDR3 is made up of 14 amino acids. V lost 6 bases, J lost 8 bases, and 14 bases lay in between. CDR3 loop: CASSTARGYSPLHF. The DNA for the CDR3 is TGTGCCAGCAGCACGGCGCGGGGATATTCACCCCTCCACTTT.

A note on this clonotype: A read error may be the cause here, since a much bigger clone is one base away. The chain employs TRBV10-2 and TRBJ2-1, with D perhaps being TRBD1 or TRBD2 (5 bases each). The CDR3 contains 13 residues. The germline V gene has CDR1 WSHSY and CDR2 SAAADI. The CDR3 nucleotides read TGCGCCAGCGCGAGGGGCTCCTACAATGGGCAGTTCTTC. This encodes CASARGSYNGQFF.

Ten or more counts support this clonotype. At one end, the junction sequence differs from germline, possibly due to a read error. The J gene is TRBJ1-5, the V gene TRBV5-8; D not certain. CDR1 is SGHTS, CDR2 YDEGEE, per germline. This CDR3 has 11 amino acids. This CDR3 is CATSPNQPQHF. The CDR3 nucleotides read TGTGCCACCAGCCCGAATCAGCCCCAGCATTTT.

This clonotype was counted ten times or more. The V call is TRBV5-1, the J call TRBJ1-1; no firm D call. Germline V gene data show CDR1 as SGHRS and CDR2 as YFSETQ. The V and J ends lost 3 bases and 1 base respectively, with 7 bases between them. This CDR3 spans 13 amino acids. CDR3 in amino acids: CASSSPGNTEAFF. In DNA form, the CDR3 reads TGCGCCAGCAGCTCCCCAGGGAACACTGAAGCTTTCTTT. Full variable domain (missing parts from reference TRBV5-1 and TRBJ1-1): KAGVTQTPRYLIKTRGQQVTLSCSPISGHRSVSWYQQTPGQGLQFLFEYFSETQRNKGNFPGRFSGRQFSNSRSEMNVSTLELGDSALYLCASSSPGNTEAFFGQGTRLTVV.

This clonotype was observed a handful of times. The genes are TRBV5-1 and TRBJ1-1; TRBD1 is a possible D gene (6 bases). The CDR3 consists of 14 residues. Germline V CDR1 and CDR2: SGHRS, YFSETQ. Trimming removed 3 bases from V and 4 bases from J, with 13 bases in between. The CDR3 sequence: CASSSSGGTTEAFF. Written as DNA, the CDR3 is TGCGCCAGCAGCTCGTCCGGGGGCACCACTGAAGCTTTCTTT.

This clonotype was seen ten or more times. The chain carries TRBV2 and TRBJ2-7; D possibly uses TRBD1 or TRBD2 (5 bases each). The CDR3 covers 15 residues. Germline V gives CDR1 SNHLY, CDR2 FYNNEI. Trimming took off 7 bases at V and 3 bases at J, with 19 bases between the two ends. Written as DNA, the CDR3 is TGTGCCAGCATTTATTGGCAGGGAGAAAACTACGAGCAGTACTTC. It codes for CASIYWQGENYEQYF.

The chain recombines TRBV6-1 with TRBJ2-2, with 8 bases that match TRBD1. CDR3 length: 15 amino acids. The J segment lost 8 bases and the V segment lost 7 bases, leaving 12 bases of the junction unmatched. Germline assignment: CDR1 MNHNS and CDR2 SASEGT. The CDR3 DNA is TGTGCCAGCACCTTGGACCAGGGGGCCGCGGGGGAGCTGTTTTTT. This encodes CASTLDQGAAGELFF.

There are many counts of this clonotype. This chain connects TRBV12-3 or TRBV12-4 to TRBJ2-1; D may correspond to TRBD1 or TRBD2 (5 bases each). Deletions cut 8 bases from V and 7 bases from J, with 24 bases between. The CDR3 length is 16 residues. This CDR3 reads CASSSTRQLEVNEQFF. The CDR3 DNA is TGTGCCAGCTCCTCTACGAGACAGTTGGAGGTTAATGAGCAGTTCTTC.

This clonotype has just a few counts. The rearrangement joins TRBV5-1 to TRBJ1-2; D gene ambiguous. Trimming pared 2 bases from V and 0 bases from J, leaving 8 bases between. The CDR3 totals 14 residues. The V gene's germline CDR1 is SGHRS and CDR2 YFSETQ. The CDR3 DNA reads TGCGCCAGCAGCTTTGTCAGTGCTAACTATGGCTACACCTTC. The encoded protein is CASSFVSANYGYTF.

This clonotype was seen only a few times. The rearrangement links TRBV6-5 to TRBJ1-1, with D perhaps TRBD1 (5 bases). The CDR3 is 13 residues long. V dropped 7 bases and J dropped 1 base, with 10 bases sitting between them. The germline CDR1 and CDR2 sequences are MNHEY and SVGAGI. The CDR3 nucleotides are TGTGCCAGCACCCCCGGACAGAACACTGAAGCTTTCTTT. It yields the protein CASTPGQNTEAFF.

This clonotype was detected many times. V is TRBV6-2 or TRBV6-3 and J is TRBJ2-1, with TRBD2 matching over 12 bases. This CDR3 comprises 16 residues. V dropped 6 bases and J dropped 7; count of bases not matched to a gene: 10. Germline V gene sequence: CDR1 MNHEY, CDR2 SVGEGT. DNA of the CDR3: TGTGCCAGCAGAATAAGACTAGCGGGAGTGGGGAATGAGCAGTTCTTC. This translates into CASRIRLAGVGNEQFF.

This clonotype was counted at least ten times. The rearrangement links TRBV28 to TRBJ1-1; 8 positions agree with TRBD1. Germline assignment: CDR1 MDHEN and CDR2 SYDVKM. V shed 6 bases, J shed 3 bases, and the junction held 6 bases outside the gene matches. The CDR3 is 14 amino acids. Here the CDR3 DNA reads TGTGCCAGCAGGGCCCTACAGGGGGACACTGAAGCTTTCTTT. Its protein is CASRALQGDTEAFF.

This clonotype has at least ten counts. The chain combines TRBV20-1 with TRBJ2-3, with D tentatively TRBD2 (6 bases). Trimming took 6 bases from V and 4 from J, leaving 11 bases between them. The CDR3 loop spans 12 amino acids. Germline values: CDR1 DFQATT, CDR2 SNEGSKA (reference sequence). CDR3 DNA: TGCAGTGCCGGGCGGGGCTCAGATACGCAGTATTTT. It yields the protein CSAGRGSDTQYF.

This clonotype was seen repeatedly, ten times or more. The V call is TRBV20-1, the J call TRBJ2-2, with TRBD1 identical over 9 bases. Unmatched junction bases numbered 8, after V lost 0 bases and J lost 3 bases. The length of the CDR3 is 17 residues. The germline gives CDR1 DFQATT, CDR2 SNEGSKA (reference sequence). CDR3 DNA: TGCAGTGCTAGAGATCAGCGGGGACAGGGTTACACCGGGGAGCTGTTTTTT. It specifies CSARDQRGQGYTGELFF.

CDR3 amino acids: CASSLEGARGNTIYF. CDR3 sequence (DNA): TGTGCCAGCAGTTTAGAGGGGGCTCGCGGAAACACCATATATTTT. This rearrangement joins TRBV28 to TRBJ1-3; TRBD1 matches at 7 bases. Germline CDR1 is MDHEN and CDR2 is SYDVKM. The CDR3 totals 15 residues. The V gene end was trimmed by 2 bases and the J gene end by 4 bases; junction bases not matched to a gene: 5.